A selection of T cell receptor beta chains follows, all from one sample in a study of Ad26.COV2.S vaccination and SARS-CoV-2 variants. The data were produced by immunoSEQ multiplex PCR, yet TCRdb's version contains in-frame clones alone and is incomplete. The data contain about 420,000 clones, 88% of them singletons. This specimen was peripheral blood, taken in a trial of Ad26.COV2.S vaccine versus placebo. All receptors come from a person aged 18-65 years who received the Ad26.COV2.S COVID-19 vaccine or a placebo. CDR3s include the opening cysteine and the closing phenylalanine or tryptophan. Fields, in order: J gene, clone size, D gene, V gene, CDR3 protein, CDR3 DNA. The D gene is left open where the match is weak. For some rows the clone size is stated as once, few or many, or as a class when expanded; others skip it.

TRBJ1-5 | - | - | TRBV19 | CASSIGQGRQPQHF | TGTGCCAGTAGTATAGGCCAGGGACGTCAGCCCCAGCATTTT
TRBJ2-7 | - | TRBD2 | TRBV11-2 | CASSLEAPAGDAYEQYF | TGTGCCAGCAGCTTGGAGGCGCCAGCGGGGGACGCATACGAGCAGTACTTC
TRBJ2-7 | - | - | TRBV7-2 | CASSPSRGEQYF | TGTGCCAGCAGCCCCTCGCGGGGCGAGCAGTACTTC
TRBJ1-4 | - | TRBD1 | TRBV2 | CAGRRGSNEKLFF | TGTGCCGGACGCAGGGGGTCTAATGAAAAACTGTTTTTT
TRBJ2-1 | - | TRBD2 | TRBV5-1 | CASSLVLGGGAVNEQFF | TGCGCCAGCAGCTTGGTTCTAGGCGGGGGGGCCGTGAATGAGCAGTTCTTC
TRBJ2-7 | - | - | TRBV11-2 | CASSSGAYFEQYF | TGTGCCAGCAGCTCCGGGGCTTACTTCGAGCAGTACTTC
TRBJ1-3 | - | - | TRBV6-6 | CASSYADRGNTIYF | TGTGCCAGCAGTTACGCGGACAGAGGAAACACCATATATTTT
TRBJ1-4 | - | - | TRBV19 | CASSIKSRGYNEKLFF | TGTGCCAGTAGTATAAAGTCGAGGGGCTATAATGAAAAACTGTTTTTT
TRBJ2-3 | - | - | TRBV28 | CASSQPTDTQYF | TGTGCCAGCAGCCAGCCCACAGATACGCAGTATTTT
TRBJ1-5 | few | TRBD1 | TRBV30 | CAVSGGSDQPQHF | TGTGCCGTTTCAGGGGGCAGCGATCAGCCCCAGCATTTT
TRBJ1-2 | - | - | TRBV28 | CASSGQFYGYTF | TGTGCCAGCAGCGGACAGTTCTATGGCTACACCTTC
TRBJ2-1 | - | TRBD2 | TRBV5-6 | CASSLYGGYNEQFF | TGTGCCAGCAGCTTGTACGGGGGGTACAATGAGCAGTTCTTC